The clone carrying this T cell receptor beta chain was detected a few times. Its cognate antigen is unknown. Repertoires were generated with immunoSEQ multiplex PCR, while TCRdb's copy carries only in-frame clones and drops some. The sample shows about 100,000 clones, over 75% of them seen only once. The sample is drawn from a study of T cell responses to AZD1222 COVID-19 vaccine. V lost 6 bases, J lost 5 bases, and 20 bases lay in between. The CDR3 runs 16 residues. Germline-derived CDR1 and CDR2 are SNHLY and FYNNEI. General study findings and limits: Breadth and depth of Spike-specific TCRs rose after two AZD1222 doses.

The starting material was peripheral blood, obtained on day 0 of AZD1222 vaccination. This TCR derives from an adult in good health. The rearrangement links TRBV2 to TRBJ1-5; D ambiguous. The DNA of the CDR3 is TGTGCCAGCAGGGGGTTTAGTGGGGTAGATTATCAGCCCCAGCATTTT. This encodes CASRGFSGVDYQPQHF.